This T cell receptor (beta chain) was found in a study of blood T cell repertoires in COVID-19. Study information: The United States, Italy and Spain were the sources of the acute and convalescent COVID-19 samples. From T cells, B-cell-depleted T cells, or PBMCs came the material, which was cDNA or gDNA.

Original processing methods: It was from reference gene primer amplification that nucleated cell counts were estimated. Sequencing was performed with immunoSEQ multiplex PCR; in TCRdb, only in-frame clones are kept and a portion is missing. The V and J calls and clone size were taken over from that table, and D and trimming were inferred from the DNA. The profile shows some 120,000 clones, more than 65% of them singletons. This sequence originates from a woman aged 65 to 85 with acute or convalescent COVID-19. The sample consisted of peripheral blood.

The CDR3, as DNA: TGTGCCAGCAGTTACGACAGGGGTAACAATTCACCCCTCCACTTT. This encodes CASSYDRGNNSPLHF. The genes are TRBV6-5 and TRBJ1-6, with TRBD1 identical over 8 bases. CDR1 and CDR2 from the germline V gene are MNHEY and SVGAGI. The CDR3 covers 15 residues. With 2 bases clipped from V and 7 bases from J, the junction kept 4 bases outside the gene matches.